This TCR beta chain originates from a study of blood T cell repertoires in COVID-19. Study context: From T cells, B-cell-depleted T cells, or PBMCs came the material, which was cDNA or gDNA.

The protocol was immunoSEQ multiplex PCR, while the TCRdb copy is restricted to in-frame clones and leaves out a portion. Found here are approximately 210,000 clones, roughly 90% of them singletons; the top ten hold more than 4.5%. Looked up from germline, CDR1 is MNHEY and CDR2 is SMNVEV (reference sequence). V dropped 3 bases and J dropped 2; count of bases not matched to a gene: 5. The CDR3 is 15 amino acids. The sample was peripheral blood. The source of this sequence is a woman aged 40 to 50 with acute or convalescent COVID-19. The V call is TRBV27, the J call TRBJ1-1, with 8 bases identical to TRBD1. The CDR3 here is CASSLDRDLNTEAFF. In nucleotides, the CDR3 is TGTGCCAGCAGTTTGGACAGGGACCTTAACACTGAAGCTTTCTTT.